What follows are 16 T cell receptor beta chains derived from one specimen sequenced in a study of blood T cell repertoires in COVID-19. The data were produced by immunoSEQ multiplex PCR, yet TCRdb's version contains in-frame clones alone and is incomplete. The sample includes around 18,000 clones, around 88% seen only once; the top ten take around 12%. Sequencing input: peripheral blood. All receptors derive from a human donor in a cohort sampled during active COVID-19.

The chain links TRBV20-1 to TRBJ1-2; 7 positions agree with TRBD1. Unmatched junction bases numbered 3, after V lost 4 bases and J lost 4 bases. This CDR3 is built from 12 residues. Germline-derived CDR1 and CDR2 are DFQATT and SNEGSKA (reference sequence). Here the CDR3 DNA reads TGCAGTGCTACTGACAGGGTCTATGGCTACACCTTC. Amino acid sequence: CSATDRVYGYTF.

This clone was counted a single time. The chain is built from TRBV27 and TRBJ2-1, with 9 bases matching TRBD2. Germline CDR1 and CDR2: MNHEY and SMNVEV (reference sequence). The CDR3 is made up of 13 amino acids. The V gene end was trimmed by 5 bases and the J gene end by 4 bases; junction bases not matched to a gene: 0. CDR3 protein: CASSLAGYNEQFF. CDR3 nucleotide sequence: TGTGCCAGCAGTCTAGCGGGGTACAATGAGCAGTTCTTC.

The chain has TRBV28 and TRBJ2-5, with D hard to call. The germline V gene encodes CDR1 MDHEN and CDR2 SYDVKM. With 4 bases removed from V and 2 bases from J, the gap between germline ends came to 5 bases. This CDR3 region has 12 residues. The CDR3 sequence is CASSSRQETQYF. In DNA form, the CDR3 reads TGTGCCAGCAGTTCGAGACAAGAGACCCAGTACTTC. The whole variable domain, remainder taken from reference TRBV28 and TRBJ2-5, is DVKVTQSSRYLVKRTGEKVFLECVQDMDHENMFWYRQDPGLGLRLIYFSYDVKMKEKGDIPEGYSVSREKKERFSLILESASTNQTSMYLCASSSRQETQYFGPGTRLLVL.

The J gene is TRBJ1-6, the V gene TRBV7-2; D remains unclear. Trimming removed 4 bases from V and 9 bases from J, with 16 bases in between. The germline V gene has CDR1 SGHTA and CDR2 FQGNSA. The CDR3 length is 15 residues. The CDR3 DNA reads as TGTGCCAGCAGCTGGCCTCCGGGGTTGGGTTCACCCCTCCACTTT. Encoded protein: CASSWPPGLGSPLHF. Looking up the rest from reference TRBV7-2 and TRBJ1-6 gives the full variable domain: GAGVSQSPSNKVTEKGKDVELRCDPISGHTALYWYRQSLGQGLEFLIYFQGNSAPDKSGLPSDRFSAERTGGSVSTLTIQRTQQEDSAVYLCASSWPPGLGSPLHFGNGTRLTVT.

This chain's CDR3 is CASSIGLAGRDTQYF. In nucleotides, the CDR3 is TGTGCCAGTAGTATTGGACTAGCGGGTCGGGATACGCAGTATTTT. The rearrangement links TRBV19 to TRBJ2-3; 11 bases match TRBD2. The CDR3 totals 15 residues. Trimming cost V 3 bases and J 6 bases; bases outside gene matches: 5. The V gene's germline CDR1 is LNHDA and CDR2 SQIVND (reference sequence).

The chain links TRBV6-5 to TRBJ2-3; D is uncertain. Per germline, CDR1 MNHEY and CDR2 SVGAGI. The V gene lost 2 bases and the J gene lost 4 bases, with 16 bases spanning the gap. The CDR3 consists of 16 residues. Here the CDR3 DNA reads TGTGCCAGCAGTTACGTTAAATTGTCACTGCCAGATACGCAGTATTTT. This sequence encodes CASSYVKLSLPDTQYF.

The J gene is TRBJ1-2, the V gene TRBV4-2; D unclear. V was shortened by 0 bases and J by 4 bases, with 12 bases between the two germline ends. CDR3 size: 15 residues. Germline loops: CDR1 LGHNA, CDR2 YNFKEQ. The CDR3 DNA follows: TGTGCCAGCAGCCAAGATAACAGCATAGGCTATGGCTACACCTTC. This codes for CASSQDNSIGYGYTF.

The J gene is TRBJ2-1, the V gene TRBV19, with 7 bases identical to TRBD1. CDR3 length: 18 amino acids. Germline V gene data show CDR1 as LNHDA and CDR2 as SQIVND (reference sequence). Trimming cost V 5 bases and J 1 base; bases outside gene matches: 14. CDR3 DNA: TGTGCCAGTAGTCCGAGTGGAATCAGGGGGTATTCCTACAATGAGCAGTTCTTC. Encoded protein: CASSPSGIRGYSYNEQFF. The full variable domain, in which reference TRBV19 and TRBJ2-1 provide the parts outside the CDR3, is DGGITQSPKYLFRKEGQNVTLSCEQNLNHDAMYWYRQDPGQGLRLIYYSQIVNDFQKGDIAEGYSVSREKKESFPLTVTSAQKNPTAFYLCASSPSGIRGYSYNEQFFGPGTRLTVL.

The chain recombines TRBV6-5 with TRBJ1-1, with a possible D match to TRBD1 (6 bases). V was cut by 7 bases and J by 7 bases, with 22 bases left in between. Germline assignment: CDR1 MNHEY and CDR2 SVGAGI. This CDR3 comprises 15 residues. CDR3 protein: CASTLPTGLKVEAFF. The CDR3 DNA sequence: TGTGCCAGCACGCTACCGACAGGCTTAAAAGTTGAAGCTTTCTTT.

This chain links TRBV30 with TRBJ2-7; the D is unclear. CDR1 and CDR2 from the germline V gene are GTSNPN and SVGIG (reference sequence). The CDR3 has 11 residues. V was pared by 3 bases and J by 4 bases, with 7 bases between. The CDR3 loop reads CAWSTEYEQYF. DNA of the CDR3: TGTGCCTGGAGCACAGAGTACGAGCAGTACTTC.

The chain carries TRBV5-4 and TRBJ2-7, with 7 bases aligning to TRBD1. Germline-derived CDR1 and CDR2 are SGHNT and YYREEE (reference sequence). V lost 1 base and J lost 5; bases outside the gene matches: 9. The CDR3 has 15 residues. The CDR3 region has the DNA TGTGCCAGCAGCTTGCTTAGGGGGCTGAGCGACGAGCAGTACTTC. Its protein is CASSLLRGLSDEQYF.

The rearrangement joins TRBV19 to TRBJ1-5, with TRBD1 identical over 10 bases. Germline CDR1 reads LNHDA; CDR2 reads SQIVND (reference sequence). Trimming removed 7 bases from V and 0 bases from J; junction bases left unmatched: 9. The CDR3 runs 17 residues. In DNA form, the CDR3 reads TGTGCCAGTAAGCGGGGGGACAGGGGTCTTAGCAATCAGCCCCAGCATTTT. Translation gives CASKRGDRGLSNQPQHF.

Here the CDR3 reads CASSPGGLTGANSYEQYF. CDR3 DNA sequence: TGCGCCAGCAGCCCAGGGGGCTTGACGGGGGCTAACTCCTACGAGCAGTACTTC. The V gene is TRBV4-1, the J gene TRBJ2-7, with 8 bases matching TRBD1. The J segment lost 0 bases and the V segment lost 4 bases, leaving 14 bases of the junction unmatched. The CDR3 has 18 residues. Germline CDR1 reads MGHRA; CDR2 reads YSYEKL.

This rearrangement joins TRBV7-3 to TRBJ2-1; maybe TRBD1 (6 bases). The CDR3 spans 18 residues. V was cut by 2 bases and J by 7 bases, with 24 bases left in between. Germline loops: CDR1 SGHTA, CDR2 FQGTGA. The CDR3 loop is CASSLGSGQPWRPNEQFF. The CDR3, as DNA: TGTGCCAGCAGCTTAGGCTCGGGACAACCCTGGAGGCCTAATGAGCAGTTCTTC.

The chain uses TRBV2 and TRBJ2-7, with D possibly matching TRBD1 (5 bases). This CDR3 comprises 13 residues. Germline values: CDR1 SNHLY, CDR2 FYNNEI. V lost 0 bases and J 11 bases, leaving 14 bases between the germline ends. In DNA, the CDR3 is TGTGCCAGCAGTGAAGCTGTCTTGGGGCAGGAGTACTTC. The encoded protein is CASSEAVLGQEYF.

The chain combines TRBV9 with TRBJ1-1; D gene unclear. This CDR3 is 12 amino acids long. V was cut by 1 base and J by 8 bases, with 9 bases left in between. The germline CDR1 and CDR2 sequences are SGDLS and YYNGEE. The CDR3 sequence: CASSVSTGEAFF. The DNA of the CDR3 is TGTGCCAGCAGCGTAAGTACGGGAGAAGCTTTCTTT. The complete variable domain, with remaining parts taken from reference TRBV9 and TRBJ1-1, reads DSGVTQTPKHLITATGQRVTLRCSPRSGDLSVYWYQQSLDQGLQFLIQYYNGEERAKGNILERFSAQQFPDLHSELNLSSLELGDSALYFCASSVSTGEAFFGQGTRLTVV.